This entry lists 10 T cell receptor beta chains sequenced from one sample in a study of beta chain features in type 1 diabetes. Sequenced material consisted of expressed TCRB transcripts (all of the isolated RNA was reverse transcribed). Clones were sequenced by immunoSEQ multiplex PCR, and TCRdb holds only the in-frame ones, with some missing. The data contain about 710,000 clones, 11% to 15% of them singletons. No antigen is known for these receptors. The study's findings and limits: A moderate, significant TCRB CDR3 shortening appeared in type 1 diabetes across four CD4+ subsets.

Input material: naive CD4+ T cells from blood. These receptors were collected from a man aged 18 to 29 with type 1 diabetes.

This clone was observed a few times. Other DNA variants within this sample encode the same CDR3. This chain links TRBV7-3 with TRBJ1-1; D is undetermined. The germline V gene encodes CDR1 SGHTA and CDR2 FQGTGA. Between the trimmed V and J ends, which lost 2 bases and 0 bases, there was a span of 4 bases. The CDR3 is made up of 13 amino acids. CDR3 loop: CASSLLMNTEAFF. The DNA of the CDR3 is TGTGCCAGCAGCTTACTTATGAACACTGAAGCTTTCTTT.

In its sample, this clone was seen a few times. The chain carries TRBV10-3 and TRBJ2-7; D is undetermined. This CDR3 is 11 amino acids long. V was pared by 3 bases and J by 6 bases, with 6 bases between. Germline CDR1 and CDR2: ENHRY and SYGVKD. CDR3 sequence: CAISDRSEQYF. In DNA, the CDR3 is TGTGCCATCAGTGACAGATCCGAGCAGTACTTC.

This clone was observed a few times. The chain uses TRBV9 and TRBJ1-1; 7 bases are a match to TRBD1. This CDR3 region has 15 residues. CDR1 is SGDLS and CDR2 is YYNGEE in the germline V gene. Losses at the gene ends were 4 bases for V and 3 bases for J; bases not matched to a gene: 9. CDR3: CASSLQPTGDTEAFF. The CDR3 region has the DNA TGTGCCAGCAGCCTTCAGCCCACAGGGGACACTGAAGCTTTCTTT.

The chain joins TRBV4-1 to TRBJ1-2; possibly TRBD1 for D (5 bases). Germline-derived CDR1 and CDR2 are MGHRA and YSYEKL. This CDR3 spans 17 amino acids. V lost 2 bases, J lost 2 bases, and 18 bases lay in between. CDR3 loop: CASSQRIPLGENYGYTF. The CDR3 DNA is TGCGCCAGCAGCCAAAGGATCCCCTTAGGGGAAAACTATGGCTACACCTTC.

CDR3 in amino acids: CASSIVASGSSYEQYF. The CDR3 region has the DNA TGTGCCAGTAGTATAGTGGCTAGCGGGAGCTCCTACGAGCAGTACTTC. The chain couples TRBV19 to TRBJ2-7, with 10 bases fitting TRBD2. V shed 1 base and J 0 bases; nucleotides not matched to a gene: 3. Germline CDR1 and CDR2: LNHDA and SQIVND (reference sequence). The CDR3 runs to 16 residues.

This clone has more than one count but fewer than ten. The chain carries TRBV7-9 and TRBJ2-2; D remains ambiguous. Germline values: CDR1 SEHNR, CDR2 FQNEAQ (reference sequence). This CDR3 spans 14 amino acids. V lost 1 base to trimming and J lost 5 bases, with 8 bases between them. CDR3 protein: CASSLVVQTGELFF. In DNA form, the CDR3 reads TGTGCCAGCAGCTTAGTCGTGCAGACCGGGGAGCTGTTTTTT.

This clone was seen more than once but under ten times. For the CDR3, the DNA is TGTGCCATCACCTCCCGACAGGGTGGGAAGACAGATACGCAGTATTTT. Amino acid sequence: CAITSRQGGKTDTQYF. The gene calls are TRBV10-3 and TRBJ2-3; the match to TRBD1 covers 7 bases. Trimming removed 7 bases from V and 3 bases from J; junction bases left unmatched: 13. Germline CDR1 and CDR2: ENHRY and SYGVKD. This CDR3 comprises 16 residues.

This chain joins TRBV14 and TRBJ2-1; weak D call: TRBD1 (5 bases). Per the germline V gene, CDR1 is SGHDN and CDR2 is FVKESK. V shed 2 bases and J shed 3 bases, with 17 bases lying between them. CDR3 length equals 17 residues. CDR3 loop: CASSQITAAGIYNEQFF. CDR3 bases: TGTGCCAGCAGCCAAATCACCGCGGCAGGGATCTACAATGAGCAGTTCTTC.

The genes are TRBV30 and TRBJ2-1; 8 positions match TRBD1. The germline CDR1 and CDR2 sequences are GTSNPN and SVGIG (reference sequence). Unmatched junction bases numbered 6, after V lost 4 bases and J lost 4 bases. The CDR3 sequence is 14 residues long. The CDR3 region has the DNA TGTGCCTGGACCGAGGGACAGGCTTACAATGAGCAGTTCTTC. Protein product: CAWTEGQAYNEQFF.

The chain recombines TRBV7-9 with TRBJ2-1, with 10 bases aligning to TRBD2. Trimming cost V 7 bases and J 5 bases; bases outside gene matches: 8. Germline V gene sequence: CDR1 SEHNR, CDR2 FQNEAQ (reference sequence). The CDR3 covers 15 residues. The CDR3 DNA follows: TGTGCCAGCACCGGACCGGGACTAGCGCACAATGAGCAGTTCTTC. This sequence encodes CASTGPGLAHNEQFF.